The text below deals with one T cell receptor (beta chain). Its specificity is not known. At least two post-ART and at least one pre-ART PBMC sample were available for each donor. All participants with HIV were treated in the United States. CDR1 is MDHEN, CDR2 SYDVKM, per germline. This CDR3 contains 14 residues. V was pared by 3 bases and J by 6 bases, with 15 bases between. The sample originates from a study of long-term antiretroviral therapy in people with HIV. This was the immunoSEQ v3.0 assay at survey level. The data were produced by immunoSEQ multiplex PCR, yet TCRdb's version contains in-frame clones alone and is incomplete. The table lists 23,000 or so clones, roughly 84% of them singletons, with about 8.3% in the top ten. Whole-study results and caveats: Repertoires from HIV showed CDR3 length ranges narrower than those of controls. Blood, drawn from about 2004 to 2018, may reflect older ART regimens.

The sequence came from a man younger than 30 with HIV. This sample comprised unsorted PBMCs, obtained 0.2 years before starting antiretroviral therapy. V is TRBV28 and J is TRBJ2-7; D may match TRBD1 or TRBD2 (7 bases each). For the CDR3, the DNA is TGTGCCAGCAGTTTCGCCAGGGGGGGCTCCGAGCAGTACTTC. Translation gives CASSFARGGSEQYF.